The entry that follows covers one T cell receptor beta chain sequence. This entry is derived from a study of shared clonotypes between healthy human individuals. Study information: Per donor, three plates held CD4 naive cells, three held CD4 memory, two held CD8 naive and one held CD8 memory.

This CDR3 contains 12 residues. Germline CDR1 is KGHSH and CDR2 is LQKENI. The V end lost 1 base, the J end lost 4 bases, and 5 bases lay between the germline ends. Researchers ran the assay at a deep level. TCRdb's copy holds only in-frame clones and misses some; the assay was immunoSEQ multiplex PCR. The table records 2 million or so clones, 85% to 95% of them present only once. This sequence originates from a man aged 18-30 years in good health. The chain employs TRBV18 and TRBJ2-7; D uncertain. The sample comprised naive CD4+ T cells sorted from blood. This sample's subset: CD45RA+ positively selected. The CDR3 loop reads CASSPRMYEQYF. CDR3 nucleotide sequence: TGTGCCAGCTCACCACGCATGTACGAGCAGTACTTC. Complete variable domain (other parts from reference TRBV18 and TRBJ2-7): NAGVMQNPRHLVRRRGQEARLRCSPMKGHSHVYWYRQLPEEGLKFMVYLQKENIIDESGMPKERFSAEFPKEGPSILRIQQVVRGDSAAYFCASSPRMYEQYFGPGTRLTVT.